This note documents a single TCR beta chain sequence. Its antigen is not known. Amplification of ligated cDNA took four PCR rounds with SP2 and nested alpha and beta constant primers. MiXCR, run by TCRdb on the UMI-ligation and nested PCR reads, gives a single entry per CDR3 protein. The sample consists of about 26,000 distinct CDR3 sequences, roughly 5.2% of them appearing once. This sample was taken from a study of naive and memory T cell subsets. TCR cDNA received a 3' ligated oligonucleotide that carried a UMI. Whole-blood samples were roughly 2.3 ml of peripheral blood from healthy adult volunteers. Broader study findings: Potentially, T cell activation and differentiation skew this RNA-based measurement.

Trimming removed 5 bases from V and 5 bases from J; junction bases left unmatched: 9. Germline loops: CDR1 KGHSH, CDR2 LQKENI. The CDR3 spans 14 residues. The sequence derives from an adult in good health. The specimen sequenced was blood. V usage is TRBV18 and J usage is TRBJ2-7; TRBD2 matches 7 bases. CDR3 region: CASSWSSGWDEQYF. CDR3 coding DNA: TGTGCCAGCTCATGGTCTAGCGGTTGGGACGAGCAGTACTTC.